This T cell receptor (beta chain) was captured in a study of T cell repertoires in cytomegalovirus infection. Turning to the study itself: Use of recently identified HLA-C-restricted and well-studied HLA-B-restricted CMV epitopes was part of the study. Evidence of both CMV infection and a matching HLA type came from public TCR beta signatures. Study results and limitations: Public TCR beta family frequency separated CMV-and-HLA carriers, including in an independent cohort.

Comment on this clonotype: No antigen is known for it.

TCRdb passed the reads through MiXCR, listing each CDR3 protein once. This sample yields about 63,000 distinct CDR3 sequences, of which over 20% are seen a single time; around 70% belongs to the top ten. V was trimmed by 1 base and J by 4 bases, leaving 6 bases between them. Germline V lookup: CDR1 SGHDT, CDR2 YYEEEE. The CDR3 covers 13 residues. This TCR derives from a human donor in good health (CMV status not recorded). Some clones in this sample may be carry-over from other donors' samples. Sequenced here: CD8+ T cells from cultured PBMCs, sampled from culture after CMV antigen stimulation. The chain carries TRBV5-6 and TRBJ1-3; D unresolved. CDR3 sequence (DNA): TGTGCCAGCAGCTTGCCGTCGGGAAACACCATATATTTT. It codes for CASSLPSGNTIYF.